This is a list of T cell receptor beta chains from one sample in a study of CXCR3-negative and CXCR3-positive naive CD8 T cells. TCRdb processed the 5' RACE reads again and assigns one entry to each CDR3 protein, with no DNA. The listing contains 45,000 to 75,000 distinct CDR3 sequences. The sequenced sample consisted of naive CXCR3- CD8+ T cells from blood. These TCRs come from a human donor in good health. Some clones in this sample may be carry-over from other donors' samples. Each CDR3 is given with its conserved first and last residue. The order of the fields is V gene, J gene, CDR3 protein.

v_call: TRBV7-9; j_call: TRBJ1-2; cdr3_aa: CASSRGHPYGYTF
v_call: TRBV28; j_call: TRBJ2-5; cdr3_aa: CASRFVGETQYF
v_call: TRBV24-1; j_call: TRBJ2-1; cdr3_aa: CATSDVAGGFNEQFF
v_call: TRBV29-1; j_call: TRBJ1-2; cdr3_aa: CSVSDRDDYGYTF
v_call: TRBV27; j_call: TRBJ2-7; cdr3_aa: CASSRAGTPSYEQYF
v_call: TRBV6-1; j_call: TRBJ2-3; cdr3_aa: CASSENKRGGADTQYF
v_call: TRBV18; j_call: TRBJ2-1; cdr3_aa: CASSPPRQGPLNEQFF
v_call: TRBV20-1; j_call: TRBJ2-7; cdr3_aa: CSASYGSSYEQYF
v_call: TRBV4-1; j_call: TRBJ2-1; cdr3_aa: CASSQDTPGLAGVGSEQFF
v_call: TRBV2; j_call: TRBJ2-3; cdr3_aa: CASFKDLHTQYF
v_call: TRBV14; j_call: TRBJ2-1; cdr3_aa: CASRLVGTNEQFF
v_call: TRBV12-3/TRBV12-4; j_call: TRBJ1-5; cdr3_aa: CASSPVPGQGAQPQHF
v_call: TRBV24-1; j_call: TRBJ2-7; cdr3_aa: CATSDSGRPGEQYF
v_call: TRBV7-6; j_call: TRBJ2-1; cdr3_aa: CASSFQQGLGYNEQFF
v_call: TRBV4-3; j_call: TRBJ1-5; cdr3_aa: CASSPSGTDNQPQHF
v_call: TRBV18; j_call: TRBJ2-1; cdr3_aa: CASSAGQGAYNEQFF
v_call: TRBV6-2/TRBV6-3; j_call: TRBJ2-7; cdr3_aa: CASSYFFSTLDNSYEQYF
v_call: TRBV14; j_call: TRBJ1-2; cdr3_aa: CASSIPQGSGYTF
v_call: TRBV4-3; j_call: TRBJ2-2; cdr3_aa: CASSHAQGTGELFF
v_call: TRBV6-6; j_call: TRBJ2-7; cdr3_aa: CASSHSFVTSGVAYEQYF
v_call: TRBV6-2/TRBV6-3; j_call: TRBJ2-7; cdr3_aa: CASSYHVARTADYEQYF
v_call: TRBV2; j_call: TRBJ2-3; cdr3_aa: CASTGARRASSTDTQYF
v_call: TRBV29-1; j_call: TRBJ2-7; cdr3_aa: CSVEDVSGGPTPEQYF
v_call: TRBV6-5; j_call: TRBJ2-3; cdr3_aa: CASSYSRRGGQDTQYF
v_call: TRBV16; j_call: TRBJ2-7; cdr3_aa: CASSRPGQGVEQYF
v_call: TRBV6-4; j_call: TRBJ2-2; cdr3_aa: CASSDSNRVTRELFF
v_call: TRBV20-1; j_call: TRBJ2-1; cdr3_aa: CSAPGLAEQFF
v_call: TRBV28; j_call: TRBJ2-1; cdr3_aa: CASRRQGERDDNEQFF
v_call: TRBV27; j_call: TRBJ2-1; cdr3_aa: CASSYQQGANEQFF
v_call: TRBV28; j_call: TRBJ2-5; cdr3_aa: CASSLQGAGEETQYF
v_call: TRBV7-6; j_call: TRBJ2-7; cdr3_aa: CASSLVRDEQYF
v_call: TRBV29-1; j_call: TRBJ1-3; cdr3_aa: CSVEGSPGGGNTIYF
v_call: TRBV28; j_call: TRBJ2-2; cdr3_aa: CASSLAGLAANTGELFF
v_call: TRBV29-1; j_call: TRBJ2-3; cdr3_aa: CSVEPTGHADTQYF
v_call: TRBV12-3/TRBV12-4; j_call: TRBJ2-5; cdr3_aa: CASSYSRGNQETQYF
v_call: TRBV7-3; j_call: TRBJ2-7; cdr3_aa: CASSLNPGFKYEQYF
v_call: TRBV4-3; j_call: TRBJ2-1; cdr3_aa: CASSQEEAGAGNEQFF
v_call: TRBV5-6; j_call: TRBJ2-1; cdr3_aa: CASSSGGAPGETQFF
v_call: TRBV14; j_call: TRBJ2-5; cdr3_aa: CASSQDTSGGPVTQYF
v_call: TRBV6-6; j_call: TRBJ2-5; cdr3_aa: CASCDNSYEQYF
v_call: TRBV7-6; j_call: TRBJ1-1; cdr3_aa: CASSLEVGYMNTEAFF
v_call: TRBV4-3; j_call: TRBJ2-6; cdr3_aa: CASSQFRDSGANVLTF
v_call: TRBV7-9; j_call: TRBJ2-1; cdr3_aa: CASSLAQGQVGEQFF
v_call: TRBV7-9; j_call: TRBJ2-7; cdr3_aa: CASIQTAGAPVGEQYF
v_call: TRBV7-2; j_call: TRBJ1-2; cdr3_aa: CASSPGQGNYGYTF
v_call: TRBV11-1; j_call: TRBJ2-7; cdr3_aa: CASSRRDRSSYEQYF
v_call: TRBV4-3; j_call: TRBJ2-1; cdr3_aa: CASSQTGLAGRYNEQFF
v_call: TRBV25-1; j_call: TRBJ1-6; cdr3_aa: CASSGQGQLHF
v_call: TRBV20-1; j_call: TRBJ2-5; cdr3_aa: CSARDYRDPKSVETQYF
v_call: TRBV6-2/TRBV6-3; j_call: TRBJ2-5; cdr3_aa: CASRQLEPGLPEETQYF
v_call: TRBV7-9; j_call: TRBJ2-2; cdr3_aa: CASSTAGTYTGELFF
v_call: TRBV7-6; j_call: TRBJ2-2; cdr3_aa: CASSLEGRTGELFF
v_call: TRBV5-1; j_call: TRBJ2-2; cdr3_aa: CASSSDEYTGELFF
v_call: TRBV28; j_call: TRBJ1-1; cdr3_aa: CASEGSMNTEAFF
v_call: TRBV6-5; j_call: TRBJ2-5; cdr3_aa: CASSYVGSTYQETQYF
v_call: TRBV5-1; j_call: TRBJ2-3; cdr3_aa: CASSWGTGTDTQYF
v_call: TRBV4-1; j_call: TRBJ2-7; cdr3_aa: CASSLIGTVDEQYF
v_call: TRBV2; j_call: TRBJ1-1; cdr3_aa: CASSETVGGTEAFF
v_call: TRBV15; j_call: TRBJ2-5; cdr3_aa: CATSLFGEETQYF